The 14 T cell receptor beta chains below were found in one sample sequenced in a study of regulatory T cells in long-lasting Graves disease. Relying on iRepertoire HTBI primers and Arm-PCR of CDR3 regions, the team built TCR beta libraries. TCRdb reprocessed the multiplex PCR reads via MiXCR and lists one record per CDR3 protein. The table lists 300,000 to 500,000 distinct CDR3 sequences, around 20% of them singletons, with less than 25% in the top ten. The time point here: persistent/refractory GD, antithyroid drugs over 5 years with positive TRAb. The TCR library was prepared using RNA isolated from PBMCs. This material consisted of peripheral blood mononuclear cells (PBMCs), taken when the disease was refractory, from a patient treated with antithyroid drugs. These receptor sequences come from a female donor with Graves disease.

The chain joins TRBV20-1 to TRBJ2-7; D is possibly TRBD1 (7 bases). CDR1 is DFQATT, CDR2 SNEGSKA, per germline (reference sequence). V lost 0 bases and J lost 4, with 22 bases in between. The CDR3 runs to 17 residues. In nucleotides, the CDR3 is TGCAGTGCTAGAGACAGGGGGGACCTAGCCCTTTCTTACGAGCAGTACTTC. Amino acids: CSARDRGDLALSYEQYF.

As concerns this clonotype: An end of the junction differs from the germline gene, which may be a read error. The chain recombines TRBV12-3 or TRBV12-4 with TRBJ2-2; TRBD2 is a possible D gene (6 bases). The CDR3 spans 14 residues. CDR3 bases: TGTGCCAGCAGTTTTTCGGGCGAACACGGGGGGCTGTTTTTT. As protein: CASSFSGEHGGLFF.

The rearrangement uses TRBV30 and TRBJ1-5, with a weak D call TRBD1 (5 bases). The CDR3 totals 13 residues. V lost 4 bases and J lost 3, with 10 bases in between. The V gene's germline CDR1 is GTSNPN and CDR2 SVGIG (reference sequence). The CDR3 protein is CAWNDRSNQPQHF. In DNA, the CDR3 is TGTGCCTGGAACGACAGATCCAATCAGCCCCAGCATTTT.

This chain joins TRBV29-1 and TRBJ1-5, with a weak D call TRBD1 (5 bases). The CDR3 is made up of 13 amino acids. Germline V gives CDR1 SQVTM, CDR2 ANQGSEA. Trimming removed 5 bases at V and 2 bases at J, with 10 bases between. Here the CDR3 reads CSVQQAGNQPQHF. As DNA, the CDR3 is TGCAGCGTTCAACAGGCGGGCAATCAGCCCCAGCATTTT.

The chain links TRBV6-5 to TRBJ2-2; TRBD2 matches 9 bases. Germline lookup yields CDR1 MNHEY and CDR2 SVGAGI. V lost 4 bases to trimming and J lost 7 bases; unmatched junction nucleotides: 10. The CDR3 totals 16 residues. The CDR3 DNA reads as TGTGCCAGCAGTTCGCTTAGCGGGAGAGGCGGCGGGGAGCTGTTTTTT. The encoded protein is CASSSLSGRGGGELFF.

This chain joins TRBV19 and TRBJ1-5, with D possibly TRBD1 on 5 matching bases. CDR1 and CDR2 (germline): LNHDA, SQIVND (reference sequence). CDR3 length: 13 amino acids. V dropped 6 bases and J dropped 2 bases, with 8 bases sitting between them. CDR3 in amino acids: CASRQARNQPQHF. Written as DNA, the CDR3 is TGTGCCAGTAGACAGGCCCGCAATCAGCCCCAGCATTTT. The entire variable domain, with the rest obtained from reference TRBV19 and TRBJ1-5, is as follows: DGGITQSPKYLFRKEGQNVTLSCEQNLNHDAMYWYRQDPGQGLRLIYYSQIVNDFQKGDIAEGYSVSREKKESFPLTVTSAQKNPTAFYLCASRQARNQPQHFGDGTRLSIL.

The chain couples TRBV29-1 to TRBJ2-7; a possible D gene is TRBD1 (6 bases). CDR3 size: 14 residues. Trimming cost V 5 bases and J 2 bases, with 16 bases left between them. Germline CDR1 is SQVTM and CDR2 is ANQGSEA. The CDR3 DNA reads TGCAGCGTTCGAAATTCGGGACAAACCTACGAGCAGTACTTC. As protein: CSVRNSGQTYEQYF.

Regarding this clonotype: As the CDR3 is not closed by the conserved phenylalanine or tryptophan, this likely results from a read error. The rearrangement links TRBV11-2 to TRBJ2-5; the D gene is possibly TRBD2 (5 bases). In germline, CDR1 is SGHAT, CDR2 FQNNGV. Deletions cut 1 base from V and 5 bases from J, with 8 bases between. The CDR3 is 13 residues long. CDR3 nucleotide sequence: TGTGCCAGCAGCTTAGTCCCGGGGGAGACCCAGTACTCC. Protein product: CASSLVPGETQYS.

With respect to this clonotype: Just one base apart from a much larger clone, this may be a read error. V and J are TRBV6-1 and TRBJ1-6, with a weak D call TRBD1 (6 bases). CDR1 is MNHNS and CDR2 is SASEGT in the germline V gene. V was cut by 6 bases and J by 14 bases, with 20 bases left in between. The CDR3 is 14 amino acids. CDR3 residues: CASRAGVDGTALHF. CDR3 coding DNA: TGTGCCAGCAGAGCAGGGGTGGATGGTACAGCCCTCCACTTT.

This clonotype was recorded a few times. J is TRBJ2-5 and V is TRBV5-8, with D possibly TRBD2 on 6 matching bases. Germline V gene sequence: CDR1 SGHTS, CDR2 YDEGEE. The CDR3 is made up of 14 amino acids. Trimming took off 7 bases at V and 4 bases at J, with 17 bases between the two ends. The CDR3 protein is CASHRGGASETQYF. CDR3 coding DNA: TGTGCCAGCCACCGGGGAGGCGCCTCAGAGACCCAGTACTTC.

This clonotype was recorded at least ten times. The gene calls are TRBV7-2 and TRBJ1-2; TRBD1 might be the D (6 bases). Germline V lookup: CDR1 SGHTA, CDR2 FQGNSA. Trimming took 5 bases from V and 2 from J, leaving 15 bases between them. The CDR3 sequence is 15 residues long. The CDR3 sequence: CASSVGGGANYGYTF. The CDR3 bases are TGTGCCAGCAGCGTAGGGGGGGGTGCGAACTATGGCTACACCTTC.

This clonotype was seen a handful of times. The chain recombines TRBV12-3 or TRBV12-4 with TRBJ1-2; tentative D call: TRBD1 (5 bases). The CDR3 runs 11 residues. Deletions cut 7 bases from V and 10 bases from J, with 13 bases between. CDR3 nucleotides: TGTGCCAGCACCCTAGGGGCAATCTACACCTTC. As protein: CASTLGAIYTF.

The table lists this clonotype with a few counts. The CDR3, as DNA: TGCAGCGTTGAATCTCATAACTATGGCTACACCTTC. This encodes CSVESHNYGYTF. The chain is built from TRBV29-1 and TRBJ1-2, with D unclear. Germline V gene lookup returns CDR1 SQVTM and CDR2 ANQGSEA. V was trimmed by 2 bases and J by 1 base, leaving 5 bases between them. This CDR3 is 12 amino acids long.

This clonotype was seen more than once but under ten times. V usage is TRBV28 and J usage is TRBJ2-7; D might be TRBD1 or TRBD2, each matching 5 bases. Trimming removed 7 bases from V and 7 bases from J, with 17 bases in between. The CDR3 is 13 residues long. Looked up from germline, CDR1 is MDHEN and CDR2 is SYDVKM. The DNA of the CDR3 is TGTGCCAGCACCCCGGGGCATCCTGGAGAGCAGTACTTC. Its translation: CASTPGHPGEQYF.